This T cell receptor beta chain derives from a study of CD8 T cells in Susac syndrome. The germline V and J ends were trimmed by 5 bases and 1 base, with 9 bases remaining between them. The CDR3 sequence is 13 residues long. Germline V gene lookup returns CDR1 MNHEY and CDR2 SVGAGI. Reverse transcription used about 0.45 to 1 ug RNA and random hexamers. Using its own MiXCR run on the immunoSEQ multiplex PCR reads, TCRdb lists one record per CDR3 protein. This table holds more than 65,000 distinct CDR3 sequences, over 90% found once. The chain combines TRBV6-5 with TRBJ2-7; D unclear. Input material: CD8+ T cells from PBMCs. This TCR was sampled from a human donor in good health. CDR3: CASSPATSYEQYF. The DNA for the CDR3 is TGTGCCAGCAGTCCCGCGACATCCTACGAGCAGTACTTC.